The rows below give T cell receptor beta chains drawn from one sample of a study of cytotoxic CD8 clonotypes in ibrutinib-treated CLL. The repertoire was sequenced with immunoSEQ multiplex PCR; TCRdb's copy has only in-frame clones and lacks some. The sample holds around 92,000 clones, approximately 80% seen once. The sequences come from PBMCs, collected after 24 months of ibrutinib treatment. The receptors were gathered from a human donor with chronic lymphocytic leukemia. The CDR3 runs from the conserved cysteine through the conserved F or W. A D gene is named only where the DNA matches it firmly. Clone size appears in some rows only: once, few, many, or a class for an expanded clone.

TGCAGCGTACGGGCCAATCTGGGGCCTAATGAAAAACTGTTTTTT	CSVRANLGPNEKLFF	NA	TRBV29-1	TRBJ1-4	NA
TGCGCCAGCAGCTTGCCTGGGAATGAGCAGTTCTTC	CASSLPGNEQFF	NA	TRBV5-1	TRBJ2-1	NA
TGTGCCAGCAGTCTGACAGGGCTCTATGGCTACACCTTC	CASSLTGLYGYTF	TRBD1	TRBV6-6	TRBJ1-2	NA
TGTGCCACCAGCGGTGAGGGCCGAGAGACCCAGTACTTC	CATSGEGRETQYF	NA	TRBV15	TRBJ2-5	NA
TGTGCCAGCAGTTACGGGGGGCTCGCAGATACGCAGTATTTT	CASSYGGLADTQYF	NA	TRBV6-5	TRBJ2-3	once
TGTGCCAGTAGTACGGGGACAGGGGGTTATGGCTACACCTTC	CASSTGTGGYGYTF	TRBD1	TRBV19	TRBJ1-2	few
TGTGCCAGCAAACCTAGGACTTCCAGCTCCTACGAGCAGTACTTC	CASKPRTSSSYEQYF	NA	TRBV6-6	TRBJ2-7	NA
TGCGCCAGCAGCTTGGCCTCGGGACAGGGGAACATTCAGTACTTC	CASSLASGQGNIQYF	TRBD1	TRBV5-1	TRBJ2-4	NA
TGTGCCAGCAGTTTATTATTCTGGACCGCAGGCTACACCTTC	CASSLLFWTAGYTF	NA	TRBV28	TRBJ1-2	once
TGTGCCAGCAGTGAGACCGGGACAGGGTCTGTGAATGGCTACACCTTC	CASSETGTGSVNGYTF	TRBD1	TRBV28	TRBJ1-2	NA
TGTGCCAGCAGCTTAGGGGTCTCTGGAAACACCATATATTTT	CASSLGVSGNTIYF	NA	TRBV13	TRBJ1-3	NA
TGTGCCAGCAGTTTAGGGGCATCTCTAGATACGCAGTATTTT	CASSLGASLDTQYF	NA	TRBV28	TRBJ2-3	NA
TGCAGCGTTGACCACTGGACAGGGGCTGAGGGTCTTTGGGGCTACACCTTC	CSVDHWTGAEGLWGYTF	TRBD1	TRBV29-1	TRBJ1-2	few
TGTGCCAGCAGCCCCACTAGCGGATATAGCACAGATACGCAGTATTTT	CASSPTSGYSTDTQYF	TRBD2	TRBV11-2	TRBJ2-3	many
TGTGCCATCAGTGTTGGGACTAGCGGGAGTTACAATGAGCAGTTCTTC	CAISVGTSGSYNEQFF	TRBD2	TRBV10-3	TRBJ2-1	NA
TGTGCCAGCTCACCGGACAGGGGCTACACCTTC	CASSPDRGYTF	TRBD1	TRBV18	TRBJ1-2	NA
TGTGCCAGCTCACCTGGAGGGTGGTCCACTGAAGCTTTCTTT	CASSPGGWSTEAFF	NA	TRBV9	TRBJ1-1	NA
TGTGCCAGCAGTTACTCCGGACAGAACTATGGCTACACCTTC	CASSYSGQNYGYTF	NA	TRBV6-6	TRBJ1-2	NA
TGTGCCAGCAGCTTAGATCCGTTCTATGGCTACACCTTC	CASSLDPFYGYTF	NA	TRBV11-2	TRBJ1-2	NA
TGCGCCAGCAGCTTGTCAGGGGCAGCAACTAATGAAAAACTGTTTTTT	CASSLSGAATNEKLFF	NA	TRBV5-1	TRBJ1-4	once
TGCAGTGCAACCGGGACCTATGGCTACACCTTC	CSATGTYGYTF	NA	TRBV20-1	TRBJ1-2	NA
TGTGCCAGCCGACCGGGACAGGGCTGGGGCTACACCTTC	CASRPGQGWGYTF	TRBD1	TRBV19	TRBJ1-2	NA
TGTGCCAGCTCACCACCGATAGATAATTCACCCCTCCACTTT	CASSPPIDNSPLHF	NA	TRBV18	TRBJ1-6	NA
TGCGCCAGCAGCTTGAACCCGGGACAGGGGGATGAAAAACTGTTTTTT	CASSLNPGQGDEKLFF	TRBD1	TRBV5-1	TRBJ1-4	NA
TGTGCCAGCAGCTGGGATCCTTCTGGGCAGGAAGCTTTCTTT	CASSWDPSGQEAFF	NA	TRBV5-8	TRBJ1-1	NA
TGTGCCAGCAGCTTAGATGCAGGCCTAAGTGGCTACACCTTC	CASSLDAGLSGYTF	NA	TRBV11-2	TRBJ1-2	NA
TGTGCCAGCAGTCGGGGACAGGGGGACACTGAAGCTTTCTTT	CASSRGQGDTEAFF	TRBD1	TRBV4-2	TRBJ1-1	once
TGCAGCGTTGGGACTGGGGCCGGGGAGCTGTTTTTT	CSVGTGAGELFF	NA	TRBV29-1	TRBJ2-2	NA
TGTGCCAGCAGTGAATTACAGGCATTGTATGGCTACACCTTC	CASSELQALYGYTF	NA	TRBV2	TRBJ1-2	once
TGCAGCTCCCAGACAGGGGGGATGGTAGATACGCAGTATTTT	CSSQTGGMVDTQYF	TRBD1	TRBV29-1	TRBJ2-3	once
TGTGCCAGCAGTGAAAACAAGGACTATGGCTACACCTTC	CASSENKDYGYTF	NA	TRBV2	TRBJ1-2	medium-sized
TGCGCCAGCAGCTTGGTTTCGGGAGGGGTCACCGGGGAGCTGTTTTTT	CASSLVSGGVTGELFF	TRBD2	TRBV5-1	TRBJ2-2	NA
TGTGCCAGCAGCGTAGATCCAGGGGCTAACTATGGCTACACCTTC	CASSVDPGANYGYTF	NA	TRBV9	TRBJ1-2	NA
TGTGCCAGCAGCTTGGGACAAACGAACACCGGGGAGCTGTTTTTT	CASSLGQTNTGELFF	NA	TRBV11-3	TRBJ2-2	once
TGCGCCAGCAGCTTTACCAGGGGTGGCACTGAAGCTTTCTTT	CASSFTRGGTEAFF	NA	TRBV5-1	TRBJ1-1	NA
TGTGCCATAGGGGACAGGTATGGCTACACCTTC	CAIGDRYGYTF	TRBD1	TRBV28	TRBJ1-2	NA
TGTGCCAGCAGCCCCAATGGGCAGAATCAGCCCCAGCATTTT	CASSPNGQNQPQHF	NA	TRBV16	TRBJ1-5	NA
TGTGCCAGCAGCTTGGCTTGGGGGCAAGAGACCCAGTACTTC	CASSLAWGQETQYF	NA	TRBV5-6	TRBJ2-5	NA
TGTGCCACCAGCAGAGATAAGTCTTGGACCTACACCACAGATACGCAGTATTTT	CATSRDKSWTYTTDTQYF	NA	TRBV15	TRBJ2-3	NA
TGTGCCCCCAGCAACCTAATAAGCAATCAGCCCCAGCATTTT	CAPSNLISNQPQHF	NA	TRBV27	TRBJ1-5	NA
TGTGCCAGCAGCGTGGGGAAAGCGGGAGGCTACAATGAGCAGTTCTTC	CASSVGKAGGYNEQFF	TRBD2	TRBV5-4	TRBJ2-1	NA
TGTGCCAGCAGCTTAGAAAGAGCCCCGTGGAGTCAGCCCCAGCATTTT	CASSLERAPWSQPQHF	NA	TRBV7-6	TRBJ1-5	NA
TGTGCCACCAGCAGGAGCGGACTTAACTATGGCTACACCTTC	CATSRSGLNYGYTF	NA	TRBV15	TRBJ1-2	NA
TGTGCCAGCAGCCAGGGCGGTCCCGGGGAGCTGTTTTTT	CASSQGGPGELFF	NA	TRBV7-9	TRBJ2-2	NA
TGTGCCAGCAGTTATGCAGGAAGATCCTACGAGCAGTACTTC	CASSYAGRSYEQYF	NA	TRBV6-5	TRBJ2-7	NA
TGTGCCAGCAGTGAAAGCGGGAGCGCAGATACGCAGTATTTT	CASSESGSADTQYF	TRBD2	TRBV6-1	TRBJ2-3	NA
TGCGCCAGCAGCTTTTCTAGCGGGACGGGAGATACGCAGTATTTT	CASSFSSGTGDTQYF	TRBD2	TRBV5-1	TRBJ2-3	once
TGTGCCAGCAGCTGGGGACCGGCCAGGCAGTACTTC	CASSWGPARQYF	NA	TRBV13	TRBJ2-7	NA
TGTGCCAGCTCAACCCTAGGGGCTCAGGGCACTGAAGCTTTCTTT	CASSTLGAQGTEAFF	NA	TRBV18	TRBJ1-1	NA
TGTGCCAGCAGCCTCCCATCTGCGCTGGAGACCCAGTACTTC	CASSLPSALETQYF	NA	TRBV5-6	TRBJ2-5	NA
TGTGCCAGCAGTGAAGCTTGGACAGGTAACTACGAGCAGTACTTC	CASSEAWTGNYEQYF	TRBD1	TRBV6-1	TRBJ2-7	NA
TGCGCCAGCAGCTTGGAACCGGGACTAGCGGGAGGGAACGAGCAGTACTTC	CASSLEPGLAGGNEQYF	TRBD2	TRBV5-1	TRBJ2-7	NA
TGCGCCAGCAGTGATAGAGCGCCGAGCACAGATACGCAGTATTTT	CASSDRAPSTDTQYF	NA	TRBV10-1	TRBJ2-3	NA
TGTGCCTGGGAAGGGGTGGGAGGTGTTTACAATGAGCAGTTCTTC	CAWEGVGGVYNEQFF	NA	TRBV30	TRBJ2-1	NA
TGTGCCAGCAGAACTCTTAGCGGGAGGGCCTCCGAGCAGTACTTC	CASRTLSGRASEQYF	TRBD2	TRBV27	TRBJ2-7	once
TGCGCCAGCCGAACAGCAGACTCCTACGAGCAGTACTTC	CASRTADSYEQYF	NA	TRBV5-1	TRBJ2-7	NA
TGTGCCAGCAGCTCAGAGGGGGCCAACACTGAAGCTTTCTTT	CASSSEGANTEAFF	TRBD1	TRBV7-2	TRBJ1-1	NA
TGTGCCACCAGCAGAGACTCGGTGGACAATGAGCAGTTCTTC	CATSRDSVDNEQFF	NA	TRBV15	TRBJ2-1	NA
TGTGCCAGCAGCGTACTCCCCGAAGGAGACTGGGAGAAGTCCTATAATTCACCCCTCCACTTT	CASSVLPEGDWEKSYNSPLHF	NA	TRBV9	TRBJ1-6	NA